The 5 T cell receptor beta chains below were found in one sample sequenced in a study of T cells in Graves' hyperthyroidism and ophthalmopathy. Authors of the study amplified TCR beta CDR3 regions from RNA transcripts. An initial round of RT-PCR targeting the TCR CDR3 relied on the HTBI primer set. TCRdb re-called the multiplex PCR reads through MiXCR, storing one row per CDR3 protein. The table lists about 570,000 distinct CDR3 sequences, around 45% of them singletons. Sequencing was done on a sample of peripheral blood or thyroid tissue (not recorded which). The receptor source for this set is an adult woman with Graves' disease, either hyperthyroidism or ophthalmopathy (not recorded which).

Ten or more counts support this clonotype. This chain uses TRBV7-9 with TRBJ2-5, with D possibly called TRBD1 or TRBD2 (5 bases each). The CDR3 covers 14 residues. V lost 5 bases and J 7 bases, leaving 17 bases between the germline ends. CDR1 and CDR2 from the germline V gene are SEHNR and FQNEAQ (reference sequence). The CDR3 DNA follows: TGTGCCAGCAGCCTCGGGACCTCCGAAGGGACCCAGTACTTC. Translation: CASSLGTSEGTQYF.

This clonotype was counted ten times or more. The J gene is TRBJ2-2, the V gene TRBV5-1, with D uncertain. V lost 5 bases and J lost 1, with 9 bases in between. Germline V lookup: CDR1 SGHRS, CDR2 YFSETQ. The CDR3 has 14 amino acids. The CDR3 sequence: CASRVRMNTGELFF. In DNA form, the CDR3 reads TGCGCCAGCAGAGTGAGAATGAACACCGGGGAGCTGTTTTTT.

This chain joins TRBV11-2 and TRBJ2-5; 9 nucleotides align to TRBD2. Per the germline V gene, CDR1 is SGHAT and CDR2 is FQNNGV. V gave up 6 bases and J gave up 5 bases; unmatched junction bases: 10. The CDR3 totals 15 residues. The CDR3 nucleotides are TGTGCCAGCAGGGTAGCGGGAGATGGGGGGGAGACCCAGTACTTC. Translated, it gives CASRVAGDGGETQYF.

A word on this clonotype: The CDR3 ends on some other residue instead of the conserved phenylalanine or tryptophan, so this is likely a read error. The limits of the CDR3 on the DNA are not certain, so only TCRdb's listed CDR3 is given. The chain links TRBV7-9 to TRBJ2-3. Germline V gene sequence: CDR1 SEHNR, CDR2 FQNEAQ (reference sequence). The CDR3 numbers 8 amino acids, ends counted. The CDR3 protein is CASSSTPQ.

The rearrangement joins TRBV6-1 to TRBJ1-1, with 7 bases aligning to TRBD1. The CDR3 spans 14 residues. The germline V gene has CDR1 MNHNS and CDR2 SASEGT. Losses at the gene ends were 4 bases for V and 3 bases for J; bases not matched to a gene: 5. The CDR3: CASSVVRGYTEAFF. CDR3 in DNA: TGTGCCAGCAGTGTCGTCAGGGGGTACACTGAAGCTTTCTTT.